This record concerns one T cell receptor beta chain sequence. What it recognizes is unknown. These data originate in a study of T cell repertoires in cytomegalovirus infection. Each CDR3 protein is one row after TCRdb ran MiXCR on the reads. The table has roughly 78,000 distinct CDR3 sequences, about 40% seen once. This clonotype originated in a human donor in good health (CMV status not recorded). Some clones in this sample may be carry-over from other donors' samples. This material consisted of CD8+ T cells from cultured PBMCs, taken from culture after CMV antigen stimulation.

CDR3 bases: TGTGCCAGCAGGTCCAGAGCAGAGCAAGAGACCCAGTACTTC. Protein sequence: CASRSRAEQETQYF. The V call is TRBV28, the J call TRBJ2-5; D unresolved. The CDR3 covers 14 residues. Trimming took 6 bases from V and 2 from J, leaving 13 bases between them. Germline CDR1 and CDR2: MDHEN and SYDVKM.